The T cell receptor (beta chain) described here comes from a study of blood T cell repertoires in COVID-19. Study information: Some COVID-19 samples were acute and others convalescent; all came from the United States, Italy and Spain.

Sequencing was performed with immunoSEQ multiplex PCR; in TCRdb, only in-frame clones are kept and a portion is missing. The sample yields some 500,000 clones, roughly 90% seen once. CDR1 is MNHEY and CDR2 is SVGEGT in the germline V gene. The CDR3 loop spans 14 amino acids. V lost 6 bases, J lost 7 bases, and 18 bases lay in between. Clinical histories supplied by participants themselves formed the basis of cohort assignment. Symptom resolution, clearance, or two negative PCRs marked the recovered donors of Cohort 3. The source of this sequence is a woman aged 40-49 years who had recovered from COVID-19. V is TRBV6-2 or TRBV6-3 and J is TRBJ1-2; D perhaps matches TRBD1 (6 bases). Material: PBMCs or T cells enriched from blood (not recorded which). CDR3 bases: TGTGCCAGCAGCCCGTGGGGGGGCTCCCGTGGCTACACCTTC. It codes for CASSPWGGSRGYTF.